Included here is one TCR beta chain sequence, with context. This entry is derived from a study of blood T cell repertoires in COVID-19. For the study at large: The origin of the acute and convalescent COVID-19 samples was the United States, Italy and Spain. T cells, B-cell-depleted T cells, or PBMCs supplied cDNA or gDNA.

CDR3 size: 14 residues. CDR1 is LGHDT and CDR2 is YNNKEL in the germline V gene (reference sequence). The V and J ends lost 4 bases and 3 bases, in that order; junction bases with no gene match: 5. Original analysis: The assay estimated nucleated cells by amplifying reference gene primers. Measured with immunoSEQ multiplex PCR; TCRdb has only the in-frame clones, and not every one. V, J and clone size are those of that table, while D and trimming were read from the DNA. The sample lists 250,000 to 350,000 clones; more than 70% were seen once. This chain links TRBV3-1 (or the pseudogene TRBV3-2) with TRBJ1-2; 7 nucleotides align to TRBD1. This TCR was recovered from a man in his late teens or twenties who had recovered from COVID-19. What was sequenced was peripheral blood. Here the CDR3 DNA reads TGTGCCAGCAGCCCGGGTGGACAGGACTATGGCTACACCTTC. It yields the protein CASSPGGQDYGYTF.